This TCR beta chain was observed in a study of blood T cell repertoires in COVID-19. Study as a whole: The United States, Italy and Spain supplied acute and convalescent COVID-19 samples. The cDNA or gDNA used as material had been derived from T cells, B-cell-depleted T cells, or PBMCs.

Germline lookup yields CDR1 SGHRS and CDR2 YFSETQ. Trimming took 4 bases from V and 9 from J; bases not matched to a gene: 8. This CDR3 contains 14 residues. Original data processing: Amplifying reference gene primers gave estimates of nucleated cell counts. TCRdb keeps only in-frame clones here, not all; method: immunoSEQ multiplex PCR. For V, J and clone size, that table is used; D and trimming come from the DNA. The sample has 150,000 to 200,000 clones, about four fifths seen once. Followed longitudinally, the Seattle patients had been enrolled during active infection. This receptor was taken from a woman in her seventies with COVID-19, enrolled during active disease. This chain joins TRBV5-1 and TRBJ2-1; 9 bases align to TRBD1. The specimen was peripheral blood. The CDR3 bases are TGCGCCAGCAGCACCGGGACAGGGCGCGGTGAGCAGTTCTTC. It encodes CASSTGTGRGEQFF. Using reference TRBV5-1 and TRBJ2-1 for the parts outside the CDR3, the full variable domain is KAGVTQTPRYLIKTRGQQVTLSCSPISGHRSVSWYQQTPGQGLQFLFEYFSETQRNKGNFPGRFSGRQFSNSRSEMNVSTLELGDSALYLCASSTGTGRGEQFFGPGTRLTVL.